This entry features one T cell receptor (beta chain) sequence. A single base is all that separates this from a far larger clone, so a read error is likely. CDR1 and CDR2 from the germline V gene are MNHEY and SVGEGT. After removal of 5 bases from V and 1 base from J, the junction contained 2 bases not matched to a gene. This CDR3 has 14 residues. The data originate from a study of blood T cell repertoires in COVID-19. TCRdb keeps only in-frame clones here, not all; method: immunoSEQ multiplex PCR. The data contain 60,000 to 90,000 clones, under 80% of them seen just once; the ten biggest clones take up 2.6%.

The TCR originated in a human donor with acute or convalescent COVID-19. The donor label of this sample is uncertain. The rearrangement uses TRBV6-2 or TRBV6-3 and TRBJ2-1, with 7 bases aligning to TRBD2. Source material: peripheral blood. CDR3 protein: CASSRGSSYNEQFF. CDR3 bases: TGTGCCAGCAGTCGCGGGAGTTCCTACAATGAGCAGTTCTTC.